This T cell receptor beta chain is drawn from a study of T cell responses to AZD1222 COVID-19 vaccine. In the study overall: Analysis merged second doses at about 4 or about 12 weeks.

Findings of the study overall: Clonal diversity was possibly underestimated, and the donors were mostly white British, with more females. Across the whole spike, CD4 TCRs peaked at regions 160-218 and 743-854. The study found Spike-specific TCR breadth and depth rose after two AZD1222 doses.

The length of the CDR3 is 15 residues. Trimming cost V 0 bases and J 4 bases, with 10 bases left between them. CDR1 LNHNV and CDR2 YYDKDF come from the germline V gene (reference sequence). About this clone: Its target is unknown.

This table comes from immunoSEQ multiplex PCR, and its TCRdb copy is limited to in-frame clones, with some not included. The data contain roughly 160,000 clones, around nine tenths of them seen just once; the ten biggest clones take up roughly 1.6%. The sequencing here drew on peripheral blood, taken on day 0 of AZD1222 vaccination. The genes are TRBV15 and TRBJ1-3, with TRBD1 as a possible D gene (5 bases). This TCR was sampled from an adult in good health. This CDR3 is CATSRDMTAGNTIYF. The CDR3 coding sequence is TGTGCCACCAGCAGAGATATGACAGCCGGAAACACCATATATTTT.